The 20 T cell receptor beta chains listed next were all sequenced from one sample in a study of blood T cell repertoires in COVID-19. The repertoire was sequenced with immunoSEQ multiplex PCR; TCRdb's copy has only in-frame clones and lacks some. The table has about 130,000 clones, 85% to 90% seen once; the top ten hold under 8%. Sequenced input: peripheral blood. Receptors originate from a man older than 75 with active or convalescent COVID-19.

The CDR3 DNA sequence: TGTGCCAGCAGCGTAGGGCAGGGAAGGACTGGAAACACCATATATTTT. It is translated as CASSVGQGRTGNTIYF. The gene calls are TRBV9 and TRBJ1-3, with D perhaps TRBD1 (5 bases). CDR1 and CDR2 (germline): SGDLS, YYNGEE. The V gene lost 0 bases and the J gene lost 2 bases, with 12 bases spanning the gap. The CDR3 sequence is 16 residues long.

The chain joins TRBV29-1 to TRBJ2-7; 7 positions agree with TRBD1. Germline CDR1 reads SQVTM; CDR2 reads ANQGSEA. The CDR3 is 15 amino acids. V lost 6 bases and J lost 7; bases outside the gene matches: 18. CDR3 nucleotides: TGCAGCGTCGAGGACCCCGGGACAGAGGGTATTGAGCAGTACTTC. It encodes CSVEDPGTEGIEQYF.

The CDR3 sequence is CASSLDRANRRYGYTF. For the CDR3, the DNA is TGTGCCAGCAGTTTGGACAGGGCAAATCGGCGGTATGGCTACACCTTC. This chain uses TRBV28 with TRBJ1-2; TRBD1 agrees at 8 bases. Germline-derived CDR1 and CDR2 are MDHEN and SYDVKM. The ends lost 3 bases at V and 5 bases at J; junction bases unmatched: 11. This CDR3 has 16 amino acids.

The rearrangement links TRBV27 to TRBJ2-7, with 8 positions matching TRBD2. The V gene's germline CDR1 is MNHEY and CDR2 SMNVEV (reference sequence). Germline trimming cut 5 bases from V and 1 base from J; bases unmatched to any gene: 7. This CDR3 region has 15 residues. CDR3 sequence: CASSPWGTRSYEQYF. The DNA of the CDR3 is TGTGCCAGCAGTCCCTGGGGGACTAGGTCCTACGAGCAGTACTTC.

CDR3 amino acids: CASSFNPATNEKLFF. In DNA, the CDR3 is TGTGCCAGTAGTTTTAATCCGGCAACTAATGAAAAACTGTTTTTT. The V and J genes are TRBV19 and TRBJ1-4; D unclear. V was pared by 5 bases and J by 0 bases, with 10 bases between. Per the germline V gene, CDR1 is LNHDA and CDR2 is SQIVND (reference sequence). The CDR3 consists of 15 residues.

The CDR3 DNA sequence: TGTGCCAGTAGTAATACTCGGAACACTGAAGCTTTCTTT. It yields the protein CASSNTRNTEAFF. The chain recombines TRBV19 with TRBJ1-1, with D uncertain. The CDR3 consists of 13 residues. Germline loops: CDR1 LNHDA, CDR2 SQIVND (reference sequence). The V and J ends lost 4 bases and 1 base respectively, with 7 bases between them.

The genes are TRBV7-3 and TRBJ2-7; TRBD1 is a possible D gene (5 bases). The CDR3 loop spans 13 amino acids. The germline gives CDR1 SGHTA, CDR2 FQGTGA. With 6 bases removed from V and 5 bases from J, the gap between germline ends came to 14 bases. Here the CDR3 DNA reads TGTGCCAGCAGTGCAGGGTGGGGAAACGAGCAGTACTTC. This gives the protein CASSAGWGNEQYF.

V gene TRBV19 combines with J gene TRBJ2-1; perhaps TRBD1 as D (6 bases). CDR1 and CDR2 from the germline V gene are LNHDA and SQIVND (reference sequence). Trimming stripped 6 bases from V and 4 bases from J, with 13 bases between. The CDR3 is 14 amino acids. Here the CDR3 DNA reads TGTGCCAGTAGCGTACAGGGTACTTACAATGAGCAGTTCTTC. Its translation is CASSVQGTYNEQFF.

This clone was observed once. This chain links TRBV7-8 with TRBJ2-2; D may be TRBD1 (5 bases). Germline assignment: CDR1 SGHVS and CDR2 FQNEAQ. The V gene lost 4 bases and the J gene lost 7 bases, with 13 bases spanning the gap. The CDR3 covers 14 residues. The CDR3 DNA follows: TGTGCCAGCAGCTACCAGGGTGCGGTCGGGGAGCTGTTTTTT. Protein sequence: CASSYQGAVGELFF.

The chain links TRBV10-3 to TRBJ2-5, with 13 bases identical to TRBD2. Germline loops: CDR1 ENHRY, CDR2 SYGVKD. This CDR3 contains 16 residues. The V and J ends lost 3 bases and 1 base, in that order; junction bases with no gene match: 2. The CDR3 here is CAISELAGGLQETQYF. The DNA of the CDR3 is TGTGCCATCAGTGAACTAGCGGGGGGGCTCCAAGAGACCCAGTACTTC.

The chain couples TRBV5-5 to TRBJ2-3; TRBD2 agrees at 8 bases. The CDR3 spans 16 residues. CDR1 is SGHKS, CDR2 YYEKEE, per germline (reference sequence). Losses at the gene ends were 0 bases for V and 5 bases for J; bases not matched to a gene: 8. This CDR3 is CASSLAAGAGRDTQYF. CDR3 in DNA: TGTGCCAGCAGCTTGGCAGCGGGAGCTGGCAGAGATACGCAGTATTTT.

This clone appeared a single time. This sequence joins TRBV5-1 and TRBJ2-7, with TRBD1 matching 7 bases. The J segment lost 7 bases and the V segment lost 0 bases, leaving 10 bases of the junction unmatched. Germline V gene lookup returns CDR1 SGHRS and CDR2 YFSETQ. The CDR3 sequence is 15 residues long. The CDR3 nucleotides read TGCGCCAGCAGCTTGGCCGGGCAGGGGGTTGGGGAGCAGTACTTC. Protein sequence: CASSLAGQGVGEQYF.

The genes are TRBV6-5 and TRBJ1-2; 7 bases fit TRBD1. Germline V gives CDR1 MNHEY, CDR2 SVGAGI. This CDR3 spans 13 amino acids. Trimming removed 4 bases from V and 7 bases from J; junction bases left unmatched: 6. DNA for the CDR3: TGTGCCAGCAGTTTGACAGGGCGTGGTGGCTACACCTTC. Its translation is CASSLTGRGGYTF.

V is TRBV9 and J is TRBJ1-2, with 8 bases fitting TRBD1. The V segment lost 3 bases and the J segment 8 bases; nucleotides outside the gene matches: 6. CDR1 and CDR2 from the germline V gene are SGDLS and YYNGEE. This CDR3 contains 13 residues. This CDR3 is CASSDQGALGYTF. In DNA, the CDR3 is TGTGCCAGCAGCGACCAGGGGGCCCTCGGCTACACCTTC.

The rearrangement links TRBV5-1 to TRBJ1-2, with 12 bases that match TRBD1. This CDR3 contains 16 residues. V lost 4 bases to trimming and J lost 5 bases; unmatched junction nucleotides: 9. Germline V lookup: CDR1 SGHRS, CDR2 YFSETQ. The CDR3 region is CASSGPGQGAWYGYTF. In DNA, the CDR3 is TGCGCCAGCAGCGGGCCGGGACAGGGGGCCTGGTATGGCTACACCTTC.

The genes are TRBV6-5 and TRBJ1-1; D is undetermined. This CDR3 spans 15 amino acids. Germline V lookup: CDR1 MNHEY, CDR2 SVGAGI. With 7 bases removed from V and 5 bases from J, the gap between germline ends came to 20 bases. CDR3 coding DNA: TGTGCCAGCACCGACCGAAGAGGGCCGGGGACTGAAGCTTTCTTT. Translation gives CASTDRRGPGTEAFF.

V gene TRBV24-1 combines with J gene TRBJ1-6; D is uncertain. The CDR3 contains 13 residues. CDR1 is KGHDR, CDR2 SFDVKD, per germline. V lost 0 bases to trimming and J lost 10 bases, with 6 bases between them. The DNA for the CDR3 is TGTGCCACCAGTGATTTGAGCGGGTCACCCCTCCACTTT. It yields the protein CATSDLSGSPLHF.

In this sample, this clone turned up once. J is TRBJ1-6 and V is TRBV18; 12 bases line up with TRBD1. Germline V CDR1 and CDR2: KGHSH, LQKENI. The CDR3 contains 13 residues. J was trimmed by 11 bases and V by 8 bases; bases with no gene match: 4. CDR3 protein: CASLGTGGTPLHF. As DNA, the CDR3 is TGTGCCAGCCTCGGGACAGGGGGCACACCCCTCCACTTT.

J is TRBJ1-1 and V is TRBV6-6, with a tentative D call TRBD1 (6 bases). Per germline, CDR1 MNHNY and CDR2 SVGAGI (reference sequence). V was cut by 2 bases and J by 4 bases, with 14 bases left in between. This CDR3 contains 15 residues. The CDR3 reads CASSYGSKGGTEAFF. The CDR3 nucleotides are TGTGCCAGCAGTTACGGGTCTAAAGGGGGCACTGAAGCTTTCTTT.

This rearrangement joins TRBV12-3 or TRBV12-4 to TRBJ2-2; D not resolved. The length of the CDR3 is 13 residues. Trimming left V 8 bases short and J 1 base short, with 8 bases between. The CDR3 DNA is TGTGCCAGCGTTACCGGGAACACCGGGGAGCTGTTTTTT. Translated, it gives CASVTGNTGELFF.